This T cell receptor (beta chain) came from a study of T cells after yellow fever vaccination. TCR cDNA was made by 5'RACE template switching, adding a universal primer site and UMIs. TCRdb reprocessed the 5' RACE reads via MiXCR and lists one record per CDR3 protein. The sample shows about 580,000 distinct CDR3 sequences, about 15% of them seen only once. This clonotype came up many times. This CDR3 is 13 amino acids long. The V segment lost 2 bases and the J segment 5 bases; nucleotides outside the gene matches: 3. Germline V gene sequence: CDR1 SGHRS, CDR2 YFSETQ. The chain joins TRBV5-1 to TRBJ1-1; 7 bases match TRBD1. This clonotype was obtained from a man aged 18-30 years who received the YFV17D yellow fever vaccine. This specimen was PBMCs, taken less than 6 days after the first yellow fever vaccination. The CDR3 DNA follows: TGCGCCAGCAGCTTAGACAGGGCGACTGAAGCTTTCTTT. Translated: CASSLDRATEAFF. The full variable domain, completed using reference TRBV5-1 and TRBJ1-1, is KAGVTQTPRYLIKTRGQQVTLSCSPISGHRSVSWYQQTPGQGLQFLFEYFSETQRNKGNFPGRFSGRQFSNSRSEMNVSTLELGDSALYLCASSLDRATEAFFGQGTRLTVV.